This TCR beta chain was sequenced during a study of T cell responses to AZD1222 COVID-19 vaccine. The V end was cut by 4 bases, the J end by 4 bases, with 14 bases between. CDR1 is SGHTA, CDR2 FQGNSA, per germline. The CDR3 loop spans 14 amino acids. TCRdb's table, derived via immunoSEQ multiplex PCR, lists solely in-frame clones and lacks some. This table holds roughly 110,000 clones, around 93% found once. V gene TRBV7-2 combines with J gene TRBJ2-7; D is undetermined. This clonotype originated in an adult who received the AZD1222 COVID-19 vaccine. The specimen comprised peripheral blood, sampled 28 days after the second AZD1222 dose. The CDR3 DNA is TGTGCCAGCAGCTCTAACCTACCTGGGTACGAGCAGTACTTC. It encodes CASSSNLPGYEQYF.